The T cell receptor beta chain under discussion was sequenced for a study of T cells after yellow fever vaccination. A single record per CDR3 protein comes from TCRdb applying MiXCR to the 5' RACE reads. The sample contains over 300,000 distinct CDR3 sequences, about 4% of which appear only once. V gave up 5 bases and J gave up 1 base; unmatched junction bases: 5. The germline V gene has CDR1 MNHNY and CDR2 SVGAGI (reference sequence). The CDR3 contains 15 residues. The sequencing here drew on PBMCs, taken 5 days after the yellow fever booster vaccination. The receptor comes from a man between 18 and 29 years old who received the YFV17D yellow fever vaccine. The V call is TRBV6-6, the J call TRBJ2-3; 8 bases match TRBD1. CDR3 in DNA: TGTGCCAGCAGTCACCCGGGACAGGGCACAGATACGCAGTATTTT. Translation: CASSHPGQGTDTQYF.